The T cell receptor (beta chain) under discussion was sequenced for a study of blood T cell repertoires in COVID-19. V lost 3 bases and J lost 6; bases outside the gene matches: 7. Germline assignment: CDR1 SGHTA and CDR2 FQGNSA. This CDR3 has 15 residues. Recruited during active infection, patients (from Seattle) were subsequently followed longitudinally. In the authors' workflow: Counts of nucleated cells, estimated from reference gene primer amplification, were obtained. The method was immunoSEQ multiplex PCR; TCRdb's version includes in-frame clones alone and lacks a portion of them. The V and J calls and the clone size are those of that table, but D and trimming were determined from the DNA. The sample includes approximately 170,000 clones, approximately 95% of them seen just once.

This clonotype was sampled from a woman between 55 and 75 years old with COVID-19, enrolled during active disease. The sample was peripheral blood. The chain recombines TRBV7-2 with TRBJ1-4, with 7 bases fitting TRBD1. CDR3 sequence (DNA): TGTGCCAGCAGCTTCGAGGGGGCGCCGGATGAAAAACTGTTTTTT. It yields the protein CASSFEGAPDEKLFF.